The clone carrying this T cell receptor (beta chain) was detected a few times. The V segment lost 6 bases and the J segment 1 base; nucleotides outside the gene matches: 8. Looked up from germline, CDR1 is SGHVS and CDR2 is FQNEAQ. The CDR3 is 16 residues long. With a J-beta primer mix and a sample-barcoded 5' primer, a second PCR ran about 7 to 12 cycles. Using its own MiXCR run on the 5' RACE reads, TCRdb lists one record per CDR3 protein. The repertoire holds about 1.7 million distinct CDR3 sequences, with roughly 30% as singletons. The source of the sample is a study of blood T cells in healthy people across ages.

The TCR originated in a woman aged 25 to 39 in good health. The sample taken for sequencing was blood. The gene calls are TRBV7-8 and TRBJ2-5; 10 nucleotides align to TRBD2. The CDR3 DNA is TGTGCCAGCAGAGGGCCTAGCGGGAGTTCCCAAGAGACCCAGTACTTC. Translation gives CASRGPSGSSQETQYF.